What follows are 12 T cell receptor beta chains derived from one specimen sequenced in a study of cytotoxic CD8 clonotypes in ibrutinib-treated CLL. Repertoires were generated with immunoSEQ multiplex PCR, while TCRdb's copy carries only in-frame clones and drops some. The data hold some 93,000 clones, with around 80% observed a single time. The sample was PBMCs, taken after 12 months of ibrutinib treatment. These receptors came from a human donor with chronic lymphocytic leukemia.

This clone has only one observation. The chain employs TRBV25-1 and TRBJ2-1, with 9 bases aligning to TRBD2. The length of the CDR3 is 16 residues. Trimming at V came to 2 bases and at J to 4 bases, leaving 6 bases not matched to a gene. CDR1 is MGHDK, CDR2 SYGVNS, per germline. In DNA form, the CDR3 reads TGTGCCAGCAGTGAAATTGTAGCGGGGGCTTACAATGAGCAGTTCTTC. As protein: CASSEIVAGAYNEQFF. The whole variable domain, remainder taken from reference TRBV25-1 and TRBJ2-1, is EADIYQTPRYLVIGTGKKITLECSQTMGHDKMYWYQQDPGMELHLIHYSYGVNSTEKGDLSSESTVSRIRTEHFPLTLESARPSHTSQYLCASSEIVAGAYNEQFFGPGTRLTVL.

The V gene is TRBV27, the J gene TRBJ1-1; the D is unclear. The CDR3 totals 15 residues. V was pared by 1 base and J by 8 bases, with 17 bases between. The germline V gene has CDR1 MNHEY and CDR2 SMNVEV (reference sequence). The CDR3 DNA follows: TGTGCCAGCAGTTTATTCGGGTCGGGCTCGTCCGAAGCTTTCTTT. Residues: CASSLFGSGSSEAFF.

This chain uses TRBV28 with TRBJ2-7; the D is unclear. V lost 5 bases and J 2 bases, leaving 10 bases between the germline ends. This CDR3 is 13 amino acids long. Germline V lookup: CDR1 MDHEN, CDR2 SYDVKM. CDR3 nucleotides: TGTGCCAGCAGTCAACGGGTGCCCTACGAGCAGTACTTC. Its translation: CASSQRVPYEQYF. Full variable domain (missing parts from reference TRBV28 and TRBJ2-7): DVKVTQSSRYLVKRTGEKVFLECVQDMDHENMFWYRQDPGLGLRLIYFSYDVKMKEKGDIPEGYSVSREKKERFSLILESASTNQTSMYLCASSQRVPYEQYFGPGTRLTVT.

This chain links TRBV28 with TRBJ2-7; the match to TRBD2 covers 8 bases. The germline gives CDR1 MDHEN, CDR2 SYDVKM. CDR3 length: 17 amino acids. V lost 2 bases to trimming and J lost 6 bases; unmatched junction nucleotides: 15. The CDR3 is CASSLVRTARAGGEQYF. Here the CDR3 DNA reads TGTGCCAGCAGTTTAGTCCGGACGGCCAGGGCGGGAGGCGAGCAGTACTTC.

The J gene is TRBJ2-3, the V gene TRBV6-6; 10 nucleotides align to TRBD2. This CDR3 comprises 14 residues. V lost 7 bases, J lost 4 bases, and 5 bases stayed unmatched. Germline V lookup: CDR1 MNHNY, CDR2 SVGAGI (reference sequence). The CDR3 coding sequence is TGTGCCAGCAAACTAGCGGGGCGGTCAGATACGCAGTATTTT. Its protein is CASKLAGRSDTQYF.

This clone appeared a few times. The CDR3 loop reads CASSISGSGELFF. In nucleotides, the CDR3 is TGTGCCAGCAGCATAAGCGGGTCCGGGGAGCTGTTTTTT. The J gene is TRBJ2-2, the V gene TRBV4-2; a weak D match, TRBD2 (6 bases). V lost 5 bases to trimming and J lost 6 bases, with 10 bases between them. The V gene's germline CDR1 is LGHNA and CDR2 YNFKEQ. The CDR3 covers 13 residues.

The chain couples TRBV9 to TRBJ1-1; D gene uncertain. The CDR3 is 14 amino acids. V lost 1 base and J lost 4, with 11 bases in between. The germline V gene has CDR1 SGDLS and CDR2 YYNGEE. The CDR3 bases are TGTGCCAGCAGCGTAACCTTATCTGGCACTGAAGCTTTCTTT. It specifies CASSVTLSGTEAFF.

In DNA, the CDR3 is TGTGCCAGCAGCAAGACAGGGGAGGGCTACGAGCAGTACTTC. Encoded protein: CASSKTGEGYEQYF. This chain links TRBV4-2 with TRBJ2-7, with a tentative D call TRBD1 (8 bases). This CDR3 comprises 14 residues. Germline V gives CDR1 LGHNA, CDR2 YNFKEQ. V lost 5 bases, J lost 3 bases, and 14 bases lay in between.

A few counts support this clone. The chain has TRBV5-6 and TRBJ1-5; a possible D gene is TRBD1 (6 bases). V shed 4 bases and J shed 7 bases, with 21 bases lying between them. The CDR3 runs to 16 residues. CDR1 is SGHDT, CDR2 YYEEEE, per germline. CDR3 region: CASSRWAGGSQQPQHF. The CDR3 nucleotides are TGTGCCAGCAGCCGTTGGGCGGGGGGCTCACAGCAGCCCCAGCATTTT.

This clone was counted once. This rearrangement joins TRBV7-9 to TRBJ1-3; 7 bases align to TRBD1. The CDR3 spans 15 residues. The V gene's germline CDR1 is SEHNR and CDR2 FQNEAQ (reference sequence). V gave up 5 bases and J gave up 2 bases; unmatched junction bases: 6. CDR3 residues: CASSQTDRAGNTIYF. The CDR3 coding sequence is TGTGCCAGCAGCCAAACTGACAGGGCTGGAAACACCATATATTTT.

The chain links TRBV6-1 to TRBJ1-5; a possible D gene is TRBD1 (5 bases). V shed 4 bases and J shed 7 bases, with 11 bases lying between them. CDR3 size: 13 residues. Germline-derived CDR1 and CDR2 are MNHNS and SASEGT. Here the CDR3 reads CASSGVRGQPQHF. The CDR3, as DNA: TGTGCCAGCAGTGGGGTGCGGGGGCAGCCCCAGCATTTT.

The V gene is TRBV9, the J gene TRBJ2-1; 11 positions agree with TRBD2. The germline V gene has CDR1 SGDLS and CDR2 YYNGEE. Trimming at V came to 9 bases and at J to 6 bases, leaving 11 bases not matched to a gene. The CDR3 loop spans 15 amino acids. CDR3 protein: CATQGLAGGLNEQFF. CDR3 in DNA: TGTGCCACGCAGGGGCTAGCGGGGGGCCTCAATGAGCAGTTCTTC.